This T cell receptor (beta chain) was obtained from a study of blood T cells in healthy people across ages. A second PCR, run for about 6 to 12 cycles, used a sample-barcoded 5' primer plus a J-beta primer mix. From the 5' RACE reads, TCRdb called clonotypes with MiXCR, one entry per CDR3 protein. The data contain fewer than 1,000,000 distinct CDR3 sequences, approximately 44% of them singletons. Germline V gives CDR1 DFQATT, CDR2 SNEGSKA (reference sequence). The junction had 12 bases not matched to a gene; V was cut back by 3 bases and J by 7 bases. This CDR3 region has 15 residues. The chain employs TRBV20-1 and TRBJ1-2; 9 positions match TRBD1. The sequence was obtained from a man in his sixties in good health. What was sequenced was blood. This CDR3 is CSARNAGTGSAGYTF. As DNA, the CDR3 is TGCAGTGCTAGGAACGCCGGGACAGGGAGTGCTGGCTACACCTTC.